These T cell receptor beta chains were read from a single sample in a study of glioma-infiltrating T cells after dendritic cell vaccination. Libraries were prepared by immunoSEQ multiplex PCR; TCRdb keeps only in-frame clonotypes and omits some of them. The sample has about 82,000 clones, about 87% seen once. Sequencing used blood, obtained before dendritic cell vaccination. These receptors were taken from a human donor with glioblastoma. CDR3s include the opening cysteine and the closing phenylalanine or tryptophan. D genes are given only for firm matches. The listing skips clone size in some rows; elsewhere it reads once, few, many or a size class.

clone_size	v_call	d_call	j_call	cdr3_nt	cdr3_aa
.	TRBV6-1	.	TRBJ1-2	TGTGCCAGCAATGACCCTACACGGAGTGGCTACACCTTC	CASNDPTRSGYTF
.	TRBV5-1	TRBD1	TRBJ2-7	TGCGCCAGCAGCCCGGGGACAGGGGGAATCTACGAGCAGTACTTC	CASSPGTGGIYEQYF
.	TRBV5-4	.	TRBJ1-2	TGTGCCAGCAGCCCCTGGGACAATAACTATGGCTACACCTTC	CASSPWDNNYGYTF
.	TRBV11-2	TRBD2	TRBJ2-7	TGTGCCAGCAGCTTAGAGGCGGGGGGGGGCGAGCAGTACTTC	CASSLEAGGGEQYF
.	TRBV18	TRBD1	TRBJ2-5	TGTGCCAGCTCACCAAGGCCAGGGGGCCAAGAGACCCAGTACTTC	CASSPRPGGQETQYF
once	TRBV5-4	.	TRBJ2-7	TGTGCCAGCAGCCCCGGAGGCCTAGTTTACGAGCAGTACTTC	CASSPGGLVYEQYF
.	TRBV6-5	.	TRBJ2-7	TGTGCCAGCAGTACCGAAGCGCGGGAGCAGTACTTC	CASSTEAREQYF
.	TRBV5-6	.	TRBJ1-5	TGTGCCAGCAGTTCAACGACGGACAGACTTTTTAGCAATCAGCCCCAGCATTTT	CASSSTTDRLFSNQPQHF
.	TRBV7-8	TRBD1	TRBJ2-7	TGTGCCAGCAGCACGGGACAGCCCTACGAGCAGTACTTC	CASSTGQPYEQYF
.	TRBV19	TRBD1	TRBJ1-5	TGTGCCAGTAGTATTGGGCAGGGGGCCATGGGGAGCAATCAGCCCCAGCATTTT	CASSIGQGAMGSNQPQHF
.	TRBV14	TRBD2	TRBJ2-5	TGTGCCAGCAGCCAAGGAGCGGGAGGACAAGAGACCCAGTACTTC	CASSQGAGGQETQYF